This T cell receptor beta chain is from a study of T cells after yellow fever vaccination. This clonotype was found a few times. Its antigen is not identified. Findings of the study overall: A weaker secondary response peaked on day 5, the primary on day 15. Subsequent to the booster, the majority of primary-vaccination clones reappeared (roughly 95% CD4, more than 70% CD8). Clonotypes appearing in both CD4 and CD8 compartments existed, and their share was small.

Template switching by 5'RACE produced TCR cDNA, adding a universal primer site and UMIs. Using its own MiXCR run on the 5' RACE reads, TCRdb lists one record per CDR3 protein. Of over 300,000 distinct CDR3 sequences listed, around 3.6% are singletons. CDR1 and CDR2 from the germline V gene are WNHNN and SYGVQD (reference sequence). The V and J ends lost 9 bases and 2 bases, in that order; junction bases with no gene match: 3. The CDR3 runs 13 residues. V gene TRBV10-1 combines with J gene TRBJ1-5, with 8 positions matching TRBD1. The source material was PBMCs, sampled on the day of the yellow fever booster vaccination. The TCR comes from a man aged 18 to 30 who received the YFV17D yellow fever vaccine. CDR3 in DNA: TGCGCCAGGGACAGGGACGGCAATCAGCCCCAGCATTTT. Its protein product is CARDRDGNQPQHF.